This TCR beta chain was recorded in a study of shared clonotypes between healthy human individuals. Measured with immunoSEQ multiplex PCR; TCRdb has only the in-frame clones, and not every one. The sample contains some 2.1 million clones, 85% to 95% of which appear only once. Between the trimmed V and J ends, which lost 8 bases and 5 bases, there was a span of 15 bases. The V gene's germline CDR1 is WSHSY and CDR2 SAAADI. The CDR3 covers 14 residues. The sequenced material came from naive CD4+ T cells sorted from blood. Noted subset: CD45RA+ positively selected. The receptor was isolated from a man between 18 and 35 years old in good health. The chain carries TRBV10-2 and TRBJ2-2; no reliable D call. The CDR3 sequence is CASRTGSSTGELFF. In DNA form, the CDR3 reads TGCGCCAGCCGGACCGGGTCGTCTACCGGGGAGCTGTTTTTT.